Each of the 20 T cell receptor beta chains below was sequenced from the same sample in a study of cytomegalovirus exposure and HLA in healthy donors. The PCR ran on 60 Vbeta and 13 Jbeta primers. TCRdb's table, derived via immunoSEQ multiplex PCR, lists solely in-frame clones and lacks some. This sample has 190,000 or so clones, with about 80% found just once. Sequencing was done on a sample of PBMCs. Receptors were obtained from a boy younger than 18 in good health and CMV-seronegative.

The rearrangement uses TRBV9 and TRBJ2-7, with 9 bases matching TRBD1. This CDR3 contains 16 residues. V was clipped by 4 bases and J by 2 bases; unmatched bases: 10. Germline CDR1 SGDLS, CDR2 YYNGEE. The CDR3 region has the DNA TGTGCCAGCAGCCCGACTGGGACAGGGTTACCCTACGAGCAGTACTTC. Amino acid sequence: CASSPTGTGLPYEQYF.

The genes are TRBV9 and TRBJ2-1, with TRBD2 as a possible D gene (6 bases). V was pared by 3 bases and J by 1 base, with 11 bases between. Germline lookup yields CDR1 SGDLS and CDR2 YYNGEE. The length of the CDR3 is 15 residues. The CDR3 nucleotides are TGTGCCAGCAGCGGCCCGGGGGTGTCCTACAATGAGCAGTTCTTC. Translation: CASSGPGVSYNEQFF.

The rearrangement uses TRBV4-3 and TRBJ1-1; 8 bases map to TRBD1. Unmatched junction bases numbered 12, after V lost 0 bases and J lost 6 bases. Germline values: CDR1 LGHNA, CDR2 YSLEER. The CDR3 is 17 residues long. The CDR3 DNA reads TGCGCCAGCAGCCAAGAAAGACAGGGGAGGAATATGCCTGAAGCTTTCTTT. Translation: CASSQERQGRNMPEAFF.

The rearrangement uses TRBV7-3 and TRBJ1-1; D might be TRBD1 (6 bases). Germline-derived CDR1 and CDR2 are SGHTA and FQGTGA. V was trimmed by 5 bases and J by 1 base, leaving 14 bases between them. The CDR3 contains 15 residues. The CDR3 DNA is TGTGCCAGCAGCCCGACAGGCGGGGGGAACACTGAAGCTTTCTTT. This encodes CASSPTGGGNTEAFF.

The CDR3 sequence is CASSPGQVIQPQHF. As DNA, the CDR3 is TGCGCCAGCTCCCCGGGACAGGTGATTCAGCCCCAGCATTTT. This chain links TRBV4-1 with TRBJ1-5; 8 nucleotides match TRBD1. CDR1 and CDR2 from the germline V gene are MGHRA and YSYEKL. This CDR3 comprises 14 residues. V shed 8 bases and J 6 bases; nucleotides not matched to a gene: 9.

The genes are TRBV10-3 and TRBJ1-1; 11 nucleotides align to TRBD1. Germline assignment: CDR1 ENHRY and CDR2 SYGVKD. The CDR3 has 15 residues. Unmatched junction bases numbered 10, after V lost 6 bases and J lost 7 bases. As DNA, the CDR3 is TGTGCCATCAGCTCTACCGGGACAGGGGGGATTGAAGCTTTCTTT. This sequence encodes CAISSTGTGGIEAFF.

V is TRBV9 and J is TRBJ1-2, with 9 positions matching TRBD1. Germline assignment: CDR1 SGDLS and CDR2 YYNGEE. The length of the CDR3 is 14 residues. Trimming removed 2 bases from V and 8 bases from J; junction bases left unmatched: 7. This CDR3 reads CASSVGQGMRGYTF. The CDR3 DNA reads as TGTGCCAGCAGCGTGGGACAGGGAATGCGCGGCTACACCTTC.

The V gene is TRBV29-1, the J gene TRBJ2-2; D possibly corresponds to TRBD1 (5 bases). The CDR3 is 13 amino acids. The V end was cut by 5 bases, the J end by 1 base, with 8 bases between. Germline lookup yields CDR1 SQVTM and CDR2 ANQGSEA. CDR3 sequence reads: CSVRQGNTGELFF. In nucleotides, the CDR3 is TGCAGCGTTCGTCAGGGGAACACCGGGGAGCTGTTTTTT.

CDR3 sequence: CASSLSGTAGGQETQYF. In nucleotides, the CDR3 is TGTGCCAGCAGCTTATCCGGGACAGCGGGAGGACAAGAGACCCAGTACTTC. The chain has TRBV11-1 and TRBJ2-5; 9 bases are a match to TRBD2. The J segment lost 2 bases and the V segment lost 2 bases, leaving 9 bases of the junction unmatched. CDR1 and CDR2 from the germline V gene are SGHAT and FQDESV (reference sequence). The CDR3 runs 17 residues. Based on the CDR3 plus reference TRBV11-1 and TRBJ2-5, the full variable domain is EAEVAQSPRYKITEKSQAVAFWCDPISGHATLYWYRQILGQGPELLVQFQDESVVDDSQLPKDRFSAERLKGVDSTLKIQPAELGDSAMYLCASSLSGTAGGQETQYFGPGTRLLVL.

The chain is built from TRBV15 and TRBJ2-3; D uncertain. V was trimmed by 0 bases and J by 0 bases, leaving 10 bases between them. The CDR3 contains 16 residues. The germline V gene has CDR1 LNHNV and CDR2 YYDKDF (reference sequence). CDR3 sequence reads: CATSRDASASTDTQYF. CDR3 DNA sequence: TGTGCCACCAGCAGAGATGCGAGCGCCAGCACAGATACGCAGTATTTT.

The rearrangement uses TRBV10-3 and TRBJ2-3; D is undetermined. Trimming stripped 11 bases from V and 2 bases from J, with 20 bases between. This CDR3 is 15 amino acids long. The V gene's germline CDR1 is ENHRY and CDR2 SYGVKD. CDR3 region: CASHFSTSVTDTQYF. DNA for the CDR3: TGTGCCTCCCATTTCTCGACATCAGTCACAGATACGCAGTATTTT.

The V and J genes are TRBV4-1 and TRBJ2-1; the match to TRBD2 covers 10 bases. CDR1 is MGHRA, CDR2 YSYEKL, per germline. The CDR3 totals 16 residues. V trimming: 1 base; J trimming: 7 bases; junction bases outside the gene matches: 7. The CDR3 region is CASSQVASGSPNEQFF. The CDR3 nucleotides are TGCGCCAGCAGCCAAGTGGCTAGCGGGAGCCCTAATGAGCAGTTCTTC.

The V and J genes are TRBV29-1 and TRBJ1-2, with 7 nucleotides matching TRBD1. CDR1 SQVTM and CDR2 ANQGSEA come from the germline V gene. The CDR3 is made up of 15 amino acids. Unmatched junction bases numbered 9, after V lost 0 bases and J lost 5 bases. The CDR3: CSVEDGQEPWYGYTF. The DNA for the CDR3 is TGCAGCGTTGAAGACGGACAGGAACCCTGGTATGGCTACACCTTC.

The chain is built from TRBV6-5 and TRBJ1-1; 7 positions match TRBD1. The CDR3 runs 14 residues. Germline loops: CDR1 MNHEY, CDR2 SVGAGI. J gave up 1 base and V 8 bases, and 7 bases lay outside the gene matches. The CDR3 region is CASREGGSNTEAFF. The CDR3 DNA follows: TGTGCCAGCCGTGAAGGGGGCTCGAACACTGAAGCTTTCTTT.

The V call is TRBV2, the J call TRBJ2-6; TRBD1 agrees at 7 bases. The CDR3 has 17 residues. Germline V gene data show CDR1 as SNHLY and CDR2 as FYNNEI. J was trimmed by 0 bases and V by 6 bases; bases with no gene match: 8. CDR3 nucleotide sequence: TGTGCCAGCAGCGGGGACAGCTCCCGCTCTGGGGCCAACGTCCTGACTTTC. As protein: CASSGDSSRSGANVLTF.

This sequence joins TRBV7-2 and TRBJ1-2, with 7 bases identical to TRBD1. V lost 7 bases and J lost 7; bases outside the gene matches: 15. Germline CDR1 is SGHTA and CDR2 is FQGNSA. This CDR3 contains 15 residues. CDR3 loop: CASNFARGTIFGYTF. CDR3 nucleotides: TGTGCCAGCAACTTCGCCAGGGGGACGATTTTTGGCTACACCTTC.

The V call is TRBV5-4, the J call TRBJ1-4, with no clear D. CDR1 SGHNT and CDR2 YYREEE come from the germline V gene (reference sequence). V was cut by 4 bases and J by 10 bases, with 17 bases left in between. This CDR3 region has 14 residues. The CDR3 DNA is TGTGCCAGCAGCATAGACGGGGAACGGGGAAAACTGTTTTTT. Amino acid sequence: CASSIDGERGKLFF. Looking up the rest from reference TRBV5-4 and TRBJ1-4 gives the full variable domain: ETGVTQSPTHLIKTRGQQVTLRCSSQSGHNTVSWYQQALGQGPQFIFQYYREEENGRGNFPPRFSGLQFPNYSSELNVNALELDDSALYLCASSIDGERGKLFFGSGTQLSVL.

The chain joins TRBV7-2 to TRBJ2-1, with TRBD2 matching 10 bases. Germline V gene sequence: CDR1 SGHTA, CDR2 FQGNSA. Losses at the gene ends were 7 bases for V and 7 bases for J; bases not matched to a gene: 13. The CDR3 loop spans 16 amino acids. The CDR3, as DNA: TGTGCCAGCAACCATGGGGCTAGCGGGGGTAGGAATGAGCAGTTCTTC. It encodes CASNHGASGGRNEQFF.

CDR3 DNA: TGTGCCAGCAGCTTCAGGACAGCTAGCACAGATACGCAGTATTTT. Its protein product is CASSFRTASTDTQYF. The chain has TRBV5-8 and TRBJ2-3, with D possibly matching TRBD1 (6 bases). The germline CDR1 and CDR2 sequences are SGHTS and YDEGEE. The CDR3 sequence is 15 residues long. Trimming left V 2 bases short and J 0 bases short, with 10 bases between.

The gene calls are TRBV6-5 and TRBJ2-7, with TRBD2 matching 7 bases. CDR1 MNHEY and CDR2 SVGAGI come from the germline V gene. V dropped 6 bases and J dropped 3; count of bases not matched to a gene: 5. The CDR3 runs 13 residues. This CDR3 is CASSPGGGYEQYF. The CDR3, as DNA: TGTGCCAGCAGCCCCGGCGGGGGCTACGAGCAGTACTTC.